A single T cell receptor (beta chain) is shown here with its context. The sample is drawn from a study of shared T cell receptors in the human thymus. Only in-frame clones appear in the TCRdb table, and some are missing; sequencing was by immunoSEQ multiplex PCR. The repertoire holds a few hundred thousand clones, with roughly 94% as singletons. V was pared by 0 bases and J by 3 bases, with 14 bases of the junction left unmatched. In germline, CDR1 is SGHAT, CDR2 FQNNGV. CDR3 size: 18 residues. This TCR was sampled from a human donor. The chain has TRBV11-2 and TRBJ2-7; 7 bases match TRBD1. Specimen: thymocytes. This CDR3 is CASSLDLTGQDKNYEQYF. The CDR3 region has the DNA TGTGCCAGCAGCTTAGATCTTACCGGACAGGATAAGAACTACGAGCAGTACTTC.